One and the same sample provided the 26 T cell receptor beta chains below, sequenced in a study of CD8 T cells in ankylosing spondylitis. TCRdb re-analysed the 5' RACE reads in MiXCR, keeping a single row per CDR3 protein. Altogether around 150,000 distinct CDR3 sequences are present, roughly 44% being singletons, with the ten largest covering roughly 15%. Material: synovial fluid, either unsorted or a sorted T cell fraction (not recorded which). The receptors here all came from a male donor with ankylosing spondylitis.

The chain has TRBV12-3 or TRBV12-4 and TRBJ2-1, with 11 positions matching TRBD2. The CDR3 is made up of 16 amino acids. The junction had 9 bases not matched to a gene; V was cut back by 5 bases and J by 6 bases. In DNA form, the CDR3 reads TGTGCCAGCAGTGTAATAGCGGGAGGGCCCGGCAATGAGCAGTTCTTC. Translating gives CASSVIAGGPGNEQFF.

The V gene is TRBV12-3 or TRBV12-4, the J gene TRBJ1-1; 7 nucleotides match TRBD1. The CDR3 totals 14 residues. Trimming removed 5 bases from V and 0 bases from J; junction bases left unmatched: 3. The chain's CDR3 is CASSAGTVNTEAFF. CDR3 in DNA: TGTGCCAGCAGTGCCGGGACAGTGAACACTGAAGCTTTCTTT.

The chain couples TRBV6-2 or TRBV6-3 to TRBJ2-1; tentatively, D is TRBD2 (6 bases). V was shortened by 5 bases and J by 2 bases, with 19 bases between the two germline ends. There are 17 residues in the CDR3. CDR1 MNHEY and CDR2 SVGEGT come from the germline V gene. CDR3 sequence reads: CASSQSPGLVAYNEQFF. DNA for the CDR3: TGTGCCAGCAGTCAATCCCCGGGACTGGTTGCCTACAATGAGCAGTTCTTC.

This chain joins TRBV20-1 and TRBJ2-7; D unresolved. Germline V gene lookup returns CDR1 DFQATT and CDR2 SNEGSKA (reference sequence). The CDR3 runs to 13 residues. Trimming cost V 0 bases and J 1 base, with 7 bases left between them. CDR3 nucleotide sequence: TGCAGTGCTAGAGATATAGGTTCCTACGAGCAGTACTTC. The encoded protein is CSARDIGSYEQYF.

The chain carries TRBV5-1 and TRBJ2-7; 8 bases are a match to TRBD1. From germline, CDR1 is SGHRS and CDR2 YFSETQ. V lost 0 bases to trimming and J lost 11 bases; unmatched junction nucleotides: 7. The CDR3 is made up of 13 amino acids. Here the CDR3 reads CASSLVRWTGKYF. The CDR3 nucleotides read TGCGCCAGCAGCTTGGTTCGTTGGACAGGGAAGTACTTC.

The rearrangement links TRBV4-2 to TRBJ2-5; possibly TRBD2 for D (6 bases). This CDR3 region has 19 residues. Germline CDR1 is LGHNA and CDR2 is YNFKEQ. V lost 1 base to trimming and J lost 0 bases, with 21 bases between them. CDR3 sequence: CASSQGLLATSRYQETQYF. In DNA, the CDR3 is TGTGCCAGCAGCCAAGGCCTCTTGGCAACTAGCAGATACCAAGAGACCCAGTACTTC.

The chain is built from TRBV30 and TRBJ2-1; D assignment may be TRBD1 or TRBD2 (5 bases each). The CDR3 is 14 amino acids. Germline V CDR1 and CDR2: GTSNPN, SVGIG (reference sequence). V lost 1 base, J lost 5 bases, and 12 bases lay in between. CDR3 amino acids: CAWSGGRGDNEQFF. CDR3 sequence (DNA): TGTGCCTGGAGTGGGGGACGGGGAGACAATGAGCAGTTCTTC.

V gene TRBV11-3 combines with J gene TRBJ2-1, with 7 positions matching TRBD1. The CDR3 sequence is 15 residues long. Germline CDR1 and CDR2: SGHNT and YENEEA. V gave up 4 bases and J gave up 5 bases; unmatched junction bases: 8. The CDR3 DNA reads as TGTGCCAGCAGCTACAGGGGAAATTGGGACAATGAGCAGTTCTTC. Its protein is CASSYRGNWDNEQFF. The entire variable domain, with the rest obtained from reference TRBV11-3 and TRBJ2-1, is as follows: EAGVVQSPRYKIIEKKQPVAFWCNPISGHNTLYWYLQNLGQGPELLIRYENEEAVDDSQLPKDRFSAERLKGVDSTLKIQPAELGDSAVYLCASSYRGNWDNEQFFGPGTRLTVL.

This rearrangement joins TRBV27 to TRBJ2-3; either TRBD1 or TRBD2 may fit D (5 bases each). Germline CDR1 reads MNHEY; CDR2 reads SMNVEV (reference sequence). The germline V and J ends were trimmed by 0 bases and 2 bases, with 9 bases remaining between them. CDR3 length equals 15 residues. The CDR3, as DNA: TGTGCCAGCAGTTTATCGTGGGGGTTCACAGATACGCAGTATTTT. It encodes CASSLSWGFTDTQYF.

The gene calls are TRBV20-1 and TRBJ2-5; D is unresolved. CDR3 length: 15 amino acids. From germline, CDR1 is DFQATT and CDR2 SNEGSKA (reference sequence). The V gene lost 0 bases and the J gene lost 7 bases, with 18 bases spanning the gap. The CDR3 loop reads CSARDFPKQVVTQYF. The DNA of the CDR3 is TGCAGTGCTAGAGATTTCCCGAAGCAGGTGGTGACCCAGTACTTC.

This clonotype was picked up one time. The chain combines TRBV5-1 with TRBJ2-3; 10 bases fit TRBD1. The CDR3 has 13 residues. Losses at the gene ends were 6 bases for V and 4 bases for J; bases not matched to a gene: 2. The germline CDR1 and CDR2 sequences are SGHRS and YFSETQ. The CDR3 protein is CASTGQGADTQYF. In nucleotides, the CDR3 is TGCGCCAGCACCGGACAGGGGGCAGATACGCAGTATTTT.

The chain employs TRBV7-9 and TRBJ2-2, with 9 bases matching TRBD1. Trimming took 6 bases from V and 0 from J; bases not matched to a gene: 8. The germline V gene has CDR1 SEHNR and CDR2 FQNEAQ (reference sequence). The CDR3 length is 17 residues. CDR3 DNA sequence: TGTGCCAGCAGAGCAACAGGGGGCATAACGAACACCGGGGAGCTGTTTTTT. Translated: CASRATGGITNTGELFF.

This clonotype was seen a single time. The chain employs TRBV24-1 and TRBJ2-1, with D uncertain. The germline V gene encodes CDR1 KGHDR and CDR2 SFDVKD. The length of the CDR3 is 11 residues. V lost 8 bases, J lost 10 bases, and 11 bases lay in between. The CDR3 DNA reads as TGTGCCACCATGGGTGAGGCAGAGCAGTTCTTC. Translated: CATMGEAEQFF.

The chain employs TRBV5-1 and TRBJ2-1; D is unclear. The CDR3 runs to 16 residues. The germline gives CDR1 SGHRS, CDR2 YFSETQ. V dropped 4 bases and J dropped 5 bases, with 19 bases sitting between them. CDR3 in DNA: TGCGCCAGCAGCCCACGGTGGGTCCCAAAGCACAATGAGCAGTTCTTC. Its translation: CASSPRWVPKHNEQFF.

V is TRBV28 and J is TRBJ1-1, with 7 positions matching TRBD1. The CDR3 is 16 amino acids. Trimming took 3 bases from V and 5 from J; bases not matched to a gene: 12. Looked up from germline, CDR1 is MDHEN and CDR2 is SYDVKM. The CDR3 nucleotides read TGTGCCAGCAGTTTGTGGGAGGGGGCTGAGGGGACTGAAGCTTTCTTT. Translation: CASSLWEGAEGTEAFF.

The rearrangement links TRBV2 to TRBJ1-2, with D possibly matching TRBD1 (6 bases). V was clipped by 8 bases and J by 6 bases, with 22 bases between them. Germline V gene sequence: CDR1 SNHLY, CDR2 FYNNEI. This CDR3 region has 15 residues. The CDR3 nucleotides read TGTGCCAGCCCTCACATGGAGGGGGTCCCGGATGGCTACACCTTC. Encoded protein: CASPHMEGVPDGYTF.

This clonotype was observed a handful of times. The chain employs TRBV14 and TRBJ1-2; weak D call: TRBD1 (6 bases). The CDR3 contains 13 residues. Germline V gene lookup returns CDR1 SGHDN and CDR2 FVKESK. The ends were cut back, 3 bases at V and 4 bases at J, with 9 bases in the middle. DNA for the CDR3: TGTGCCAGCAGCCACGGGACACCCTATGGCTACACCTTC. This sequence encodes CASSHGTPYGYTF.

This CDR3 reads CASSFGYEQFF. The CDR3 region has the DNA TGTGCCAGCAGTTTCGGTTATGAGCAGTTCTTC. This chain joins TRBV12-3 or TRBV12-4 and TRBJ2-1; D gene unclear. The CDR3 extends over 11 amino acids. Trimming stripped 3 bases from V and 8 bases from J, with 5 bases between.

The gene calls are TRBV3-1 and TRBJ2-1, with D unresolved. The V gene's germline CDR1 is LGHDT and CDR2 YNNKEL (reference sequence). CDR3 length equals 13 residues. Trimming stripped 4 bases from V and 5 bases from J, with 9 bases between. The CDR3 spells CASSPPRHNEQFF. Here the CDR3 DNA reads TGTGCCAGCAGCCCCCCCAGACACAATGAGCAGTTCTTC.

This clonotype was observed many times. The chain couples TRBV12-3 or TRBV12-4 to TRBJ2-7, with D unresolved. The CDR3 consists of 13 residues. Between the trimmed V and J ends, which lost 3 bases and 2 bases, there was a span of 8 bases. The CDR3 DNA reads TGTGCCAGCAGTTTCGGTACCCCCTACGAGCAGTACTTC. Translation gives CASSFGTPYEQYF.

The chain has TRBV28 and TRBJ2-7; D gene uncertain. Germline CDR1 reads MDHEN; CDR2 reads SYDVKM. This CDR3 has 17 amino acids. V lost 2 bases and J 5 bases, leaving 22 bases between the germline ends. CDR3 loop: CASSLGIGPPAGDEQYF. CDR3 coding DNA: TGTGCCAGCAGTTTAGGGATCGGGCCTCCCGCCGGAGACGAGCAGTACTTC. The whole variable domain, filled in from reference TRBV28 and TRBJ2-7, reads DVKVTQSSRYLVKRTGEKVFLECVQDMDHENMFWYRQDPGLGLRLIYFSYDVKMKEKGDIPEGYSVSREKKERFSLILESASTNQTSMYLCASSLGIGPPAGDEQYFGPGTRLTVT.

The chain is built from TRBV10-3 and TRBJ2-5; 15 positions agree with TRBD2. The V gene end was trimmed by 10 bases and the J gene end by 0 bases; junction bases not matched to a gene: 12. Looked up from germline, CDR1 is ENHRY and CDR2 is SYGVKD. This CDR3 region has 18 residues. This CDR3 is CATKLGLAGGRYQETQYF. DNA for the CDR3: TGTGCCACGAAATTGGGACTAGCGGGGGGAAGGTACCAAGAGACCCAGTACTTC.

This clonotype was seen a single time. The rearrangement uses TRBV29-1 and TRBJ1-2, with D perhaps TRBD1 (6 bases). CDR1 is SQVTM, CDR2 ANQGSEA, per germline. The CDR3 runs to 11 residues. Trimming took off 5 bases at V and 7 bases at J, with 11 bases between the two ends. CDR3: CSVTGSPGYTF. The CDR3 region has the DNA TGCAGCGTTACAGGGTCTCCTGGCTACACCTTC. Full variable domain (remainder filled in from reference TRBV29-1 and TRBJ1-2): SAVISQKPSRDICQRGTSLTIQCQVDSQVTMMFWYRQQPGQSLTLIATANQGSEATYESGFVIDKFPISRPNLTFSTLTVSNMSPEDSSIYLCSVTGSPGYTFGSGTRLTVV.

This rearrangement joins TRBV7-9 to TRBJ2-1; D unclear. Trimming removed 5 bases at V and 10 bases at J, with 12 bases between. The CDR3 is 12 amino acids. CDR1 is SEHNR, CDR2 FQNEAQ, per germline (reference sequence). CDR3 region: CASSTDPQEQFF. The DNA of the CDR3 is TGTGCCAGCAGCACGGACCCCCAAGAGCAGTTCTTC.

The chain carries TRBV9 and TRBJ2-3; 8 bases line up with TRBD2. CDR1 and CDR2 from the germline V gene are SGDLS and YYNGEE. V shed 0 bases and J 2 bases; nucleotides not matched to a gene: 2. This CDR3 is built from 15 residues. For the CDR3, the DNA is TGTGCCAGCAGCGTAGCGGGGGGGATCACAGATACGCAGTATTTT. Translation gives CASSVAGGITDTQYF.

This rearrangement joins TRBV21-1 to TRBJ2-2; the table assigns TRBD2, which was not confirmed against the DNA. TRBV21-1 counts as a pseudogene. This CDR3 has 17 amino acids. The CDR3 DNA reads TGTGCCAGCAGCAAAGGGGAGCGGGGGGGAAACACCGGGGAGCTGTTTTTT. Amino acid sequence: CASSKGERGGNTGELFF.